Included here is one T cell receptor (beta chain) sequence, with context. Its antigen is not yet known. Base-call qualities are not available, and no considerably larger clone is one nucleotide away. CDR1 and CDR2 are read off the germline V gene as SGHTS and YDEGEE. Reading from cysteine to phenylalanine, the CDR3 counts 15 amino acids. Of the read, only the CDR3 DNA is kept; its 45 bases are in frame from base 1. V is pared back by 1 base and J by 5 bases, with 13 bases lying between the germline termini. This sample was taken from a study of OX40 agonist ivuxolimab in advanced cancers. Background on the whole study: Ivuxolimab was a fully human IgG2 agonistic monoclonal antibody targeting the costimulatory receptor OX40 (CD134). Intravenous ivuxolimab was administered to patients every 2 weeks at six dose levels: 0.01, 0.1, 0.3, 1.5, 3 and 10 mg/kg. Among the roughly 52 dose-escalation patients, around 19 had hepatocellular carcinoma, around 15 melanoma, 9 renal cell carcinoma and 9 head and neck cancer. In the dose-escalation cohort, 82.7% of patients were male, and the mean age was approximately 60 years, with a range of about 20 to 79. Prior anti-PD-1, anti-PD-L1 or anti-CTLA-4 therapy was permitted, and roughly two fifths of dose-escalation patients had received checkpoint inhibitors. Partial responses occurred in three dose-escalation patients: two with cutaneous melanoma and one with hepatocellular carcinoma. The purpose of peripheral TCRbeta sequencing was to test whether ivuxolimab changed TCR sequence diversity and led to clonal T-cell expansion. The paper describes the monotherapy dose-escalation part (N = 52 patients) of the phase I trial of ivuxolimab.

What the work shows at the level of the full study, not this receptor alone: In partial responders in the 0.1-3.0 mg/kg groups, normalized peripheral clonal expansion was found to be among the lowest, especially among CD8+ T cells. After ivuxolimab, expanded clones were on average more numerous among CD8+ T cells than among CD4+ T cells. Which antigens the clonally expanded peripheral T cells were specific for was not determined. Low levels of normalized T-cell clonal expansion were also shown by some nonresponding patients. At doses of 0.1 to 3.0 mg/kg, clonal expansion of both CD4+ and CD8+ blood T cells was observed from baseline to week 6.

The trial excluded patients who had a history of autoimmune disease or who were on systemic immunosuppression. Peripheral blood for TCR sequencing was collected from all dose cohorts at baseline, on cycle 4 day 1, and on cycle 7 day 1. Samples came from an open-label, multicenter, first-in-human phase I dose-escalation trial of ivuxolimab. Adults with locally advanced or metastatic head and neck squamous cell, hepatocellular, melanoma or renal cell carcinoma were enrolled in the trial. CD4+ and CD8+ T cells were sorted separately from peripheral blood before TCR sequencing. Genomic DNA was extracted from sorted cells for sequencing of the TCRbeta CDR3 region. The immunoSEQ Assay was used for sequencing of TCRbeta CDR3 regions. Here the immuneACCESS table is served through TCRdb, limited to in-frame sequences with V and J called. Missing clones are a known gap in these copies; in checked studies unresolved V genes cover under half, and the rest lacks a known reason. The sample has approximately 77,000 clones on record, about nine tenths of them singletons. The biggest ten clones account for approximately 0.5% of the sample.

The material sequenced was CD4+ or CD8+ T cells sorted from blood, taken in a trial of the OX40 agonist ivuxolimab. This clonotype was sampled from an adult with an advanced solid tumor such as melanoma, head and neck, liver or kidney cancer. The V and J segments used are TRBV5-8 and TRBJ1-5; no D segment can be confidently identified. The DNA is as follows: TGTGCCAGCAGCTTGAGGGAAAGGGCTGATCAGCCCCAGCATTTT. It encodes CASSLRERADQPQHF.